One and the same sample provided the 30 T cell receptor beta chains below, sequenced in a study of blood T cells in healthy people across ages. The use of a sample-barcoded 5' primer and a J-beta primer mix characterized a second PCR of roughly 7 to 11 cycles. TCRdb re-called the 5' RACE reads with MiXCR, one entry per CDR3 protein. There are around 900,000 distinct CDR3 sequences in the sample; about 28% occur only once, and 17% lies in the top ten. Source material: blood. The receptor set was obtained from a woman of 80 years or more in good health.

This clonotype was recorded a few times. The CDR3 sequence: CSAKDRSTEAFF. Written as DNA, the CDR3 is TGCAGTGCTAAAGACAGAAGCACTGAAGCTTTCTTT. This sequence joins TRBV20-1 and TRBJ1-1, with D perhaps matching TRBD1 (5 bases). CDR1 is DFQATT and CDR2 is SNEGSKA in the germline V gene (reference sequence). Trimming shortened V by 4 bases and J by 4 bases, and 10 bases separated the two germline ends. CDR3 length equals 12 residues.

Turning to this clonotype: The junction shows a germline mismatch at one end, possibly a read error. The CDR3 DNA follows: TGCGCCACCAGCTATACCCGGGGGACCAGCACAGATACGCAGTATTTT. Its translation is CATSYTRGTSTDTQYF. The chain couples TRBV5-1 to TRBJ2-3, with D perhaps matching TRBD2 (6 bases). This CDR3 has 16 residues. Germline loops: CDR1 SGHRS, CDR2 YFSETQ.

This clonotype has more than one count but fewer than ten. The chain carries TRBV10-3 and TRBJ1-1, with D hard to call. Germline lookup yields CDR1 ENHRY and CDR2 SYGVKD. The V end was cut by 4 bases, the J end by 0 bases, with 3 bases between. The CDR3 contains 12 residues. The CDR3, as DNA: TGTGCCATCAGTGCTTTGAACACTGAAGCTTTCTTT. Residues: CAISALNTEAFF.

The chain recombines TRBV7-9 with TRBJ1-4; 8 bases fit TRBD1. The V and J ends lost 5 bases and 6 bases, in that order; junction bases with no gene match: 5. There are 14 residues in the CDR3. Germline values: CDR1 SEHNR, CDR2 FQNEAQ (reference sequence). CDR3 amino acids: CASSPRGLDEKLFF. The DNA of the CDR3 is TGTGCCAGCAGCCCCAGGGGGCTAGATGAAAAACTGTTTTTT.

This clonotype was counted ten times or more. V and J are TRBV11-2 and TRBJ2-5; 9 positions match TRBD2. Germline V CDR1 and CDR2: SGHAT, FQNNGV. CDR3 length equals 21 residues. V gave up 5 bases and J gave up 2 bases; unmatched junction bases: 24. This chain's CDR3 is CASSLAPGGTYSGGVQETQYF. Written as DNA, the CDR3 is TGTGCCAGCAGCCTCGCACCGGGGGGAACGTATAGCGGGGGAGTTCAAGAGACCCAGTACTTC.

This clonotype was observed a few times. The chain is built from TRBV4-3 and TRBJ2-5; no clear D. V lost 0 bases and J 2 bases, leaving 10 bases between the germline ends. This CDR3 has 15 residues. CDR1 is LGHNA and CDR2 is YSLEER in the germline V gene. CDR3 loop: CASSQEVNRQETQYF. Here the CDR3 DNA reads TGCGCCAGCAGCCAAGAGGTTAACAGACAAGAGACCCAGTACTTC.

Remarks on this clonotype: A much larger clone differs from this one at a single base, so this may be a read error. The chain couples TRBV3-1 to TRBJ2-4; D unresolved. CDR1 and CDR2 (germline): LGHDT, YNNKEL (reference sequence). V lost 2 bases, J lost 8 bases, and 4 bases lay in between. The length of the CDR3 is 11 residues. CDR3 sequence reads: CASSQWDIQYF. The CDR3 DNA reads as TGTGCCAGCAGCCAATGGGACATTCAGTACTTC.

This clonotype was observed at least ten times. The DNA of the CDR3 is TGTGCCAGCAGTGAAGAATTGGTAGAGCAGTACTTC. Translated: CASSEELVEQYF. This chain connects TRBV6-1 to TRBJ2-7; D unclear. Germline V gene lookup returns CDR1 MNHNS and CDR2 SASEGT. CDR3 length equals 12 residues. The V and J ends lost 1 base and 7 bases respectively, with 8 bases between them.

The CDR3 spells CASSWTVHSNTEAFF. DNA of the CDR3: TGCGCCAGCAGCTGGACAGTGCACTCTAACACTGAAGCTTTCTTT. The V and J genes are TRBV5-1 and TRBJ1-1; D might be TRBD1 (6 bases). The germline gives CDR1 SGHRS, CDR2 YFSETQ. The ends were cut back, 3 bases at V and 2 bases at J, with 14 bases in the middle. The CDR3 loop spans 15 amino acids.

In its sample, this clonotype was seen many times. The chain joins TRBV11-2 to TRBJ2-7, with 11 bases that match TRBD1. After removal of 1 base from V and 7 bases from J, the junction contained 9 bases not matched to a gene. Germline V gene data show CDR1 as SGHAT and CDR2 as FQNNGV. The length of the CDR3 is 16 residues. The CDR3 DNA reads TGTGCCAGCAGCTTAGTCCGGACAGGGGGCAGTGGGGAGCAGTACTTC. The encoded protein is CASSLVRTGGSGEQYF.

Details on this clonotype: At one end, the junction sequence differs from germline, possibly due to a read error. The CDR3 region is CTSSFSRWGSGANVLTF. The CDR3 DNA is TGTACCAGCAGTTTTTCAAGGTGGGGCTCTGGGGCCAACGTCCTGACTTTC. The chain links TRBV28 to TRBJ2-6; D not certain. The CDR3 covers 17 residues. The germline CDR1 and CDR2 sequences are MDHEN and SYDVKM.

This clonotype came up many times. The chain employs TRBV7-2 and TRBJ2-3, with D unresolved. This CDR3 contains 12 residues. The germline CDR1 and CDR2 sequences are SGHTA and FQGNSA. V dropped 6 bases and J dropped 5 bases, with 9 bases sitting between them. As DNA, the CDR3 is TGTGCCAGCAGTTTATCTCGAGATACGCAGTATTTT. Its translation: CASSLSRDTQYF.

Concerning this clonotype itself: One base away lies a much larger clone, so this may be a sequencing read error. CDR3 in amino acids: CATSDTRVRSYEQYF. The CDR3 nucleotides are TGTGCCACCAGTGATACCAGGGTCCGCTCCTACGAGCAGTACTTC. V and J are TRBV24-1 and TRBJ2-7, with D possibly being TRBD1 (5 bases). V lost 3 bases and J 0 bases, leaving 11 bases between the germline ends. The CDR3 is 15 amino acids. Germline V CDR1 and CDR2: KGHDR, SFDVKD.

This clonotype was found a few times. V and J are TRBV20-1 and TRBJ1-5; D is undetermined. Trimming removed 1 base at V and 0 bases at J, with 10 bases between. This CDR3 has 15 amino acids. Germline V gene lookup returns CDR1 DFQATT and CDR2 SNEGSKA (reference sequence). The CDR3 spells CSARVGRNSNQPQHF. CDR3 bases: TGCAGTGCTAGAGTTGGGCGAAATAGCAATCAGCCCCAGCATTTT.

This clonotype was seen many times. The genes are TRBV6-2 or TRBV6-3 and TRBJ2-7, with D possibly being TRBD1 (5 bases). The CDR3 is made up of 14 amino acids. V dropped 2 bases and J dropped 6 bases, with 14 bases sitting between them. Germline lookup yields CDR1 MNHEY and CDR2 SVGEGT. CDR3 in DNA: TGTGCCAGCAGTTACGACAGATTAGCTCGCGAGCAGTACTTC. The encoded protein is CASSYDRLAREQYF.

The rearrangement joins TRBV4-2 to TRBJ1-2; perhaps TRBD1 as D (6 bases). Trimming took off 2 bases at V and 2 bases at J, with 9 bases between the two ends. Germline lookup yields CDR1 LGHNA and CDR2 YNFKEQ. This CDR3 is 14 amino acids long. CDR3 sequence: CASSQLDRNYGYTF. CDR3 bases: TGTGCCAGCAGCCAACTGGACAGAAACTATGGCTACACCTTC.

Only a few counts were recorded for this clonotype. Being one base from a much bigger clone, this may be a read error. CDR3 nucleotide sequence: TGTGCCAGCAGCCCAGACACAGCGCCATGGGGTCACACCTTC. As protein: CASSPDTAPWGHTF. V gene TRBV7-2 combines with J gene TRBJ1-2, with unresolved D. The germline CDR1 and CDR2 sequences are SGHTA and FQGNSA. V gave up 5 bases and J gave up 12 bases, with 22 bases separating them. This CDR3 spans 14 amino acids.

In the case of this clonotype: The germline gene is not matched at one end of the junction; a read error may be the cause. CDR3 coding DNA: TGTGCCGGCAGCTTAGACCGACAGACGGATTATAGCAATCAGCCCCAGCATTTT. This sequence encodes CAGSLDRQTDYSNQPQHF. J is TRBJ1-5 and V is TRBV7-2, with D perhaps matching TRBD1 (5 bases). Per germline, CDR1 SGHTA and CDR2 FQGNSA. The CDR3 extends over 18 amino acids.

This clonotype was observed a few times. The V gene is TRBV20-1, the J gene TRBJ2-5; D remains unclear. Looked up from germline, CDR1 is DFQATT and CDR2 is SNEGSKA (reference sequence). The CDR3 is made up of 15 amino acids. Trimming cost V 8 bases and J 2 bases, with 21 bases left between them. The DNA for the CDR3 is TGCAGTACCCCCAGCGATGGGCAGAGACAAGAGACCCAGTACTTC. Residues: CSTPSDGQRQETQYF.

This clonotype has more than one count but fewer than ten. The chain combines TRBV5-1 with TRBJ1-6; D possibly corresponds to TRBD1 (5 bases). The CDR3 is made up of 17 amino acids. Germline V gene sequence: CDR1 SGHRS, CDR2 YFSETQ. Trimming took off 4 bases at V and 0 bases at J, with 14 bases between the two ends. CDR3 bases: TGCGCCAGCAGCCTGGGACTCATGAGCTCCTATAATTCACCCCTCCACTTT. Translation gives CASSLGLMSSYNSPLHF.

The rearrangement links TRBV6-1 to TRBJ2-5; D is undetermined. The J call may be incorrect, as the DNA end agrees better with TRBJ2-7. This CDR3 region has 13 residues. Per the germline V gene, CDR1 is MNHNS and CDR2 is SASEGT. The CDR3 loop reads CASSEDQTYEQYF. CDR3 nucleotide sequence: TGTGCCAGCAGTGAAGACCAGACCTACGAGCAGTACTTC.

The chain uses TRBV27 and TRBJ2-1; 8 nucleotides line up with TRBD2. CDR3 size: 16 residues. Germline assignment: CDR1 MNHEY and CDR2 SMNVEV (reference sequence). V shed 2 bases and J 8 bases; nucleotides not matched to a gene: 11. CDR3 protein: CASSLKGLVGAHEQFF. The CDR3 DNA follows: TGTGCCAGCAGTTTAAAGGGACTAGTGGGGGCGCATGAGCAGTTCTTC.

The CDR3 loop reads CSAYIGGGEKLFF. The DNA for the CDR3 is TGCAGTGCTTATATAGGGGGAGGGGAAAAACTGTTTTTT. The chain combines TRBV20-1 with TRBJ1-4, with D perhaps TRBD1 (6 bases). The ends were cut back, 5 bases at V and 8 bases at J, with 15 bases in the middle. CDR1 and CDR2 from the germline V gene are DFQATT and SNEGSKA (reference sequence). The CDR3 has 13 amino acids.

The chain couples TRBV20-1 to TRBJ1-1; D gene unclear. This CDR3 is built from 15 residues. Germline values: CDR1 DFQATT, CDR2 SNEGSKA (reference sequence). CDR3 sequence (DNA): TGCAGAATCTCGCGGGGAAGTGCGATGAACACTGAAGCTTTCTTT. Protein sequence: CRISRGSAMNTEAFF.

This clonotype occurred many times. The rearrangement joins TRBV27 to TRBJ1-2; D not resolved. The V end was cut by 4 bases, the J end by 4 bases, with 13 bases between. Germline lookup yields CDR1 MNHEY and CDR2 SMNVEV (reference sequence). The CDR3 contains 14 residues. The CDR3, as DNA: TGTGCCAGCAGTTCCGACACCCTTCTCTATGGCTACACCTTC. Protein product: CASSSDTLLYGYTF.

J is TRBJ2-7 and V is TRBV7-2, with 8 bases aligning to TRBD1. Losses at the gene ends were 5 bases for V and 7 bases for J; bases not matched to a gene: 10. The germline CDR1 and CDR2 sequences are SGHTA and FQGNSA. This CDR3 has 14 amino acids. Written as DNA, the CDR3 is TGTGCCAGCAGCCAGGGACAGGATGGCGGTGAGCAGTACTTC. Protein product: CASSQGQDGGEQYF.

In its sample, this clonotype was seen a few times. A junction boundary mismatches the germline segment, possibly from a read error. The V gene is TRBV29-1, the J gene TRBJ2-6; 9 bases line up with TRBD1. Germline V CDR1 and CDR2: SQVTM, ANQGSEA. The CDR3 is 16 amino acids. Here the CDR3 reads CSVATGGPSGASVLTF. The CDR3 coding sequence is TGCAGCGTTGCAACAGGGGGCCCCTCTGGGGCCAGCGTCCTGACTTTC.

This clonotype came up many times. This chain uses TRBV12-3 or TRBV12-4 with TRBJ1-2; D is unresolved. V lost 3 bases and J 4 bases, leaving 9 bases between the germline ends. This CDR3 comprises 13 residues. CDR3 residues: CASSFGMTYGYTF. Written as DNA, the CDR3 is TGTGCCAGCAGTTTCGGGATGACCTATGGCTACACCTTC.

This clonotype has ten or more counts. This rearrangement joins TRBV6-2 or TRBV6-3 to TRBJ2-5; D tentatively fits TRBD1 or TRBD2 (5 bases each). This CDR3 has 15 residues. The germline V and J ends were trimmed by 2 bases and 4 bases, with 14 bases remaining between them. Per the germline V gene, CDR1 is MNHEY and CDR2 is SVGEGT. DNA of the CDR3: TGTGCCAGCAGTTACAGGGGACCCGCTCGAGAGACCCAGTACTTC. It specifies CASSYRGPARETQYF.

Regarding this clonotype: Relative to the germline gene, one junction end is altered; a read error may explain this. This chain connects TRBV7-2 to TRBJ2-1; D unclear. Germline assignment: CDR1 SGHTA and CDR2 FQGNSA. This CDR3 spans 12 amino acids. CDR3 in amino acids: CANSLVGNEQFF. The CDR3 DNA reads as TGTGCCAACAGCTTAGTCGGCAATGAGCAGTTCTTC.